This TCR beta chain was identified in a study of blood T cell repertoires in COVID-19. Study-wide context: The cDNA or gDNA used as material had been derived from T cells, B-cell-depleted T cells, or PBMCs.

In the authors' workflow: Reference gene primer amplification in the assay estimated nucleated cell counts. Generated by immunoSEQ multiplex PCR, the TCRdb table keeps only in-frame clones and is missing some. The V and J calls and clone size come from that table; D and trimming were worked out from the DNA. The sample has about 68,000 clones, approximately 80% seen once. The germline V gene encodes CDR1 LNHDA and CDR2 SQIVND (reference sequence). The CDR3 has 14 amino acids. Trimming stripped 5 bases from V and 4 bases from J, with 15 bases between. The sequenced sample consisted of peripheral blood. This sequence originates from a human donor in a cohort sampled during active COVID-19. The V and J genes are TRBV19 and TRBJ2-7; the D is unclear. Here the CDR3 reads CASSPQHGPYEQYF. In nucleotides, the CDR3 is TGTGCCAGTAGTCCTCAGCATGGGCCTTACGAGCAGTACTTC. The entire variable domain, with the rest obtained from reference TRBV19 and TRBJ2-7, is as follows: DGGITQSPKYLFRKEGQNVTLSCEQNLNHDAMYWYRQDPGQGLRLIYYSQIVNDFQKGDIAEGYSVSREKKESFPLTVTSAQKNPTAFYLCASSPQHGPYEQYFGPGTRLTVT.